This is a list of T cell receptor beta chains from one sample in a study of blood T cells in healthy people across ages. TCRdb called the 5' RACE reads again in MiXCR, with one record for every CDR3 protein. The data show over 1.5 million distinct CDR3 sequences, less than 50% seen once. Material: blood. Source of these receptors: a woman aged 40 to 50 in good health. The CDR3 runs from the conserved cysteine through the conserved F or W. The D gene is left open where the match is weak. The size entry is marked missing in some rows and otherwise reads once, few, many or a size class.

TRBV6-2/TRBV6-3,NA,NA,TRBJ2-7,CASSSRDPYEQYF,TGTGCCAGCAGTTCGCGCGACCCCTACGAGCAGTACTTC
TRBV6-5,NA,NA,TRBJ2-6,CASSYSLVGSSGANVLTF,TGTGCCAGCAGTTACTCACTCGTCGGTAGCTCTGGGGCCAACGTCCTGACTTTC
TRBV6-2/TRBV6-3,few,TRBD2,TRBJ2-7,CASKDVGLEDEQYF,TGTGCCAGCAAAGACGTGGGACTAGAAGACGAGCAGTACTTC
TRBV7-2,few,NA,TRBJ2-6,CARPTGLDHSGANVLTF,TGTGCCAGGCCGACAGGTCTAGACCACTCTGGGGCCAACGTCCTGACTTTC
TRBV6-6,NA,NA,TRBJ2-3,CASSYAGDTQYF,TGTGCCAGCAGTTATGCGGGGGATACGCAGTATTTT
TRBV6-5,NA,TRBD2,TRBJ2-5,CASRTLTSGGPHEQYF,TGTGCCAGCCGGACTCTGACTAGCGGGGGGCCACATGAGCAGTACTTC
TRBV24-1,few,NA,TRBJ2-3,CATSWFGEDTQYF,TGTGCCACCAGTTGGTTCGGCGAGGATACGCAGTATTTT
TRBV4-3,few,NA,TRBJ1-6,CASSQVGKNSPLHF,TGCGCCAGCAGCCAAGTGGGCAAGAATTCACCCCTCCACTTT
TRBV20-1,NA,NA,TRBJ2-5,CSAAARQETQYF,TGCAGTGCTGCGGCTCGACAAGAGACCCAGTACTTC
TRBV4-2,NA,TRBD2,TRBJ2-1,CASSQVRAGGVNEQFF,TGTGCCAGCAGCCAAGTTAGGGCGGGGGGGGTAAATGAGCAGTTCTTC
TRBV19,few,NA,TRBJ2-1,CASSIVNYKQFF,TGTGCCAGTAGTATAGTAAACTATAAGCAGTTCTTC
TRBV29-1,few,NA,TRBJ2-3,CSVGRSGRTDTQYF,TGCAGCGTCGGGAGAAGCGGACGCACAGATACGCAGTATTTT
TRBV20-1,NA,TRBD2,TRBJ2-1,CSARVELAGILANEQFF,TGCAGTGCTAGAGTGGAACTAGCGGGGATCTTGGCCAATGAGCAGTTCTTC
TRBV5-1,NA,TRBD1,TRBJ1-2,CASSSEGANYGYTF,TGCGCCAGCAGCAGTGAGGGGGCGAACTATGGCTACACCTTC
TRBV7-8,NA,NA,TRBJ1-5,CASGPGTATDQPQHF,TGTGCCAGCGGCCCGGGGACCGCAACTGATCAGCCCCAGCATTTT
TRBV7-9,NA,TRBD1,TRBJ1-2,CAGAAGQGDGYTF,TGTGCCGGCGCGGCGGGACAGGGAGATGGCTACACCTTC
TRBV7-9,NA,TRBD1,TRBJ2-2,CASSFSTGITGELFF,TGTGCCAGCAGCTTCTCGACAGGGATCACCGGGGAGCTGTTTTTT
TRBV4-2,NA,NA,TRBJ1-4,CASSQGGEVNEKLFF,TGTGCCAGCAGCCAAGGTGGGGAAGTTAATGAAAAACTGTTTTTT
TRBV13,NA,NA,TRBJ1-6,CASSNPSGHQNSPLHF,TGTGCCAGCAGCAATCCCTCGGGACACCAAAATTCACCCCTCCACTTT
TRBV10-3,NA,TRBD1,TRBJ2-7,CATGTGIEQYF,TGTGCCACCGGGACAGGGATTGAGCAGTACTTC
TRBV2,NA,NA,TRBJ2-1,CASSRARGGGNEQFF,TGTGCCAGCAGTCGGGCGAGGGGGGGAGGGAATGAGCAGTTCTTC
TRBV7-2,NA,TRBD1,TRBJ2-3,CASTRQGFSDTQYF,TGTGCCAGCACCCGACAGGGTTTCTCAGATACGCAGTATTTT
TRBV6-4,NA,NA,TRBJ2-1,CASSAQPRGSYNEQFF,TGTGCCAGCAGTGCGCAGCCCAGGGGCTCCTACAATGAGCAGTTCTTC
TRBV6-2/TRBV6-3,NA,NA,TRBJ1-2,CASSPIGLGYTF,TGTGCCAGCAGTCCCATTGGGTTGGGCTACACCTTC
TRBV5-1,NA,NA,TRBJ2-1,CASSFVQGPLNEQFF,TGCGCCAGCAGCTTTGTTCAGGGGCCCTTGAATGAGCAGTTCTTC
TRBV28,NA,NA,TRBJ2-5,CAGSTGPGRETQYF,TGTGCCGGCAGTACAGGTCCGGGGCGGGAGACCCAGTACTTC
TRBV27,NA,TRBD1,TRBJ2-3,CASRSEQGSTDTQYF,TGTGCCAGCCGATCTGAACAGGGGAGCACAGATACGCAGTATTTT